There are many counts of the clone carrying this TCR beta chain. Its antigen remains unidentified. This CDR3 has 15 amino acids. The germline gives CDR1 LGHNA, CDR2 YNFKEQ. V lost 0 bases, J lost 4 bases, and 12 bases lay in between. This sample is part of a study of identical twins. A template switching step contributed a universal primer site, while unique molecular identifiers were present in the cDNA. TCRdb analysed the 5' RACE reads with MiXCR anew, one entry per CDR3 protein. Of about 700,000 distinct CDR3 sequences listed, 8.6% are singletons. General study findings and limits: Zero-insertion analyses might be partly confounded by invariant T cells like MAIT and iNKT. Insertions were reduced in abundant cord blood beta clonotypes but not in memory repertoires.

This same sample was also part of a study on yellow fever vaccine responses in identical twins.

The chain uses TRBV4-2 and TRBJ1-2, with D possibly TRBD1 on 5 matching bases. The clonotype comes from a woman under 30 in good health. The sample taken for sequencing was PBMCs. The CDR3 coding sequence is TGTGCCAGCAGCCAAGAGGGGCGGGGCGCCTATGGCTACACCTTC. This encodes CASSQEGRGAYGYTF.